Given below is one TCR beta chain in context. The data are from a study of cytomegalovirus exposure and HLA in healthy donors. PCR used 60 Vbeta primers and 13 Jbeta primers. Clones were read by immunoSEQ multiplex PCR, and TCRdb kept only the in-frame ones, dropping some. The sample comprises 64,000 or so clones, 70% of which are singletons, and nearly 10% rests with the top ten. Germline CDR1 SGHDT, CDR2 YYEEEE. The CDR3 spans 14 residues. Between the trimmed V and J ends, which lost 0 bases and 3 bases, there was a span of 10 bases. Sequenced: PBMCs. The sequence derives from a woman in her forties or fifties in good health and CMV-seropositive. The rearrangement uses TRBV5-6 and TRBJ2-7; D possibly corresponds to TRBD2 (5 bases). CDR3 DNA: TGTGCCAGCAGCTTGGTGGTAGCGTTCTACGAGCAGTACTTC. Translated: CASSLVVAFYEQYF.